The source of this T cell receptor beta chain is a study of Ad26.COV2.S vaccination and SARS-CoV-2 variants. Treatment described: some 20 received Ad26.COV2.S at low or high dose, single or two shots; 5 received placebo; per-sample allocation not given. Samples came from day 63 after the first vaccine or placebo injection. Assay used: immunoSEQ multiplex PCR; TCRdb lists only in-frame clones, some missing. This sample yields approximately 410,000 clones, of which around nine tenths are seen a single time; about 4% belongs to the top ten. This CDR3 spans 12 amino acids. Germline values: CDR1 SGHRS, CDR2 YFSETQ. V gave up 4 bases and J gave up 6 bases, with 10 bases separating them.

This chain connects TRBV5-1 to TRBJ1-1; a weak D match, TRBD1 (6 bases). Material: peripheral blood, obtained in a trial of Ad26.COV2.S vaccine versus placebo. The clonotype originates from a person between 18 and 65 years old who received the Ad26.COV2.S COVID-19 vaccine or a placebo. As DNA, the CDR3 is TGCGCCAGCAGCGCAGGGACACCTGAAGCTTTCTTT. Translation: CASSAGTPEAFF. Together with reference TRBV5-1 and TRBJ1-1, the CDR3 gives the full variable domain: KAGVTQTPRYLIKTRGQQVTLSCSPISGHRSVSWYQQTPGQGLQFLFEYFSETQRNKGNFPGRFSGRQFSNSRSEMNVSTLELGDSALYLCASSAGTPEAFFGQGTRLTVV.